This T cell receptor (beta chain) was recovered during a study of cytomegalovirus exposure and HLA in healthy donors. Study at large: From 150 million to 200 million T cells, an earlier analysis saw some 120 million unique TCR beta sequences. Study-level results: The authors later found HLA-associated TCR beta chains more clonally expanded than equally common others. As a later analysis revealed, the rate of TCR association differed by HLA locus, with DRB1 most and HLA-C fewest.

The PCR had 60 Vbeta and 13 Jbeta primers. Clones were read by immunoSEQ multiplex PCR, and TCRdb kept only the in-frame ones, dropping some. The sample lists tens of thousands of clones; roughly 72% were seen once. The CDR3 is 15 residues long. Germline CDR1 and CDR2: SGHRS and YFSETQ. V lost 2 bases, J lost 4 bases, and 4 bases stayed unmatched. As to this clone: What it recognizes is unknown.

This sequence joins TRBV5-1 and TRBJ2-1, with TRBD2 matching over 9 bases. The sequence was obtained from a woman in her 50s in good health and CMV-seropositive. The sequencing sample was made of PBMCs. CDR3 coding DNA: TGCGCCAGCAGCTTACCACTAGCGGGTTACAATGAGCAGTTCTTC. Its translation: CASSLPLAGYNEQFF.